What follows is one T cell receptor beta chain and its context. What it binds is unknown. The V gene lost 4 bases and the J gene lost 9 bases, with 26 bases spanning the gap. The germline V gene has CDR1 SGHNT and CDR2 YYREEE (reference sequence). The CDR3 loop spans 17 amino acids. The table came from immunoSEQ multiplex PCR; TCRdb's copy has only in-frame clones and leaves some out. This table holds roughly 140,000 clones, about 93% found once. The record originates from a study of T cell responses to AZD1222 COVID-19 vaccine. For the study at large: Pooled samples include second doses given at about 4 or 12 weeks. Overall study findings and caveats: No repertoire was sampled before or during the peak T cell response, only after it. Of spike-specific TCRs, nearly half reportedly target regions left unmutated in variants. Once two AZD1222 doses were given, Spike-specific TCR breadth and depth went up.

This specimen consisted of peripheral blood, obtained on day 0 of AZD1222 vaccination. The receptor was derived from an adult in good health. This sequence joins TRBV5-4 and TRBJ2-1, with D perhaps TRBD2 (8 bases). The CDR3 DNA reads TGTGCCAGCAGCACAGGGGCGGGACTAGGTTCTAGAAGTGAGCAGTTCTTC. Residues: CASSTGAGLGSRSEQFF. Full variable domain (remainder filled in from reference TRBV5-4 and TRBJ2-1): ETGVTQSPTHLIKTRGQQVTLRCSSQSGHNTVSWYQQALGQGPQFIFQYYREEENGRGNFPPRFSGLQFPNYSSELNVNALELDDSALYLCASSTGAGLGSRSEQFFGPGTRLTVL.